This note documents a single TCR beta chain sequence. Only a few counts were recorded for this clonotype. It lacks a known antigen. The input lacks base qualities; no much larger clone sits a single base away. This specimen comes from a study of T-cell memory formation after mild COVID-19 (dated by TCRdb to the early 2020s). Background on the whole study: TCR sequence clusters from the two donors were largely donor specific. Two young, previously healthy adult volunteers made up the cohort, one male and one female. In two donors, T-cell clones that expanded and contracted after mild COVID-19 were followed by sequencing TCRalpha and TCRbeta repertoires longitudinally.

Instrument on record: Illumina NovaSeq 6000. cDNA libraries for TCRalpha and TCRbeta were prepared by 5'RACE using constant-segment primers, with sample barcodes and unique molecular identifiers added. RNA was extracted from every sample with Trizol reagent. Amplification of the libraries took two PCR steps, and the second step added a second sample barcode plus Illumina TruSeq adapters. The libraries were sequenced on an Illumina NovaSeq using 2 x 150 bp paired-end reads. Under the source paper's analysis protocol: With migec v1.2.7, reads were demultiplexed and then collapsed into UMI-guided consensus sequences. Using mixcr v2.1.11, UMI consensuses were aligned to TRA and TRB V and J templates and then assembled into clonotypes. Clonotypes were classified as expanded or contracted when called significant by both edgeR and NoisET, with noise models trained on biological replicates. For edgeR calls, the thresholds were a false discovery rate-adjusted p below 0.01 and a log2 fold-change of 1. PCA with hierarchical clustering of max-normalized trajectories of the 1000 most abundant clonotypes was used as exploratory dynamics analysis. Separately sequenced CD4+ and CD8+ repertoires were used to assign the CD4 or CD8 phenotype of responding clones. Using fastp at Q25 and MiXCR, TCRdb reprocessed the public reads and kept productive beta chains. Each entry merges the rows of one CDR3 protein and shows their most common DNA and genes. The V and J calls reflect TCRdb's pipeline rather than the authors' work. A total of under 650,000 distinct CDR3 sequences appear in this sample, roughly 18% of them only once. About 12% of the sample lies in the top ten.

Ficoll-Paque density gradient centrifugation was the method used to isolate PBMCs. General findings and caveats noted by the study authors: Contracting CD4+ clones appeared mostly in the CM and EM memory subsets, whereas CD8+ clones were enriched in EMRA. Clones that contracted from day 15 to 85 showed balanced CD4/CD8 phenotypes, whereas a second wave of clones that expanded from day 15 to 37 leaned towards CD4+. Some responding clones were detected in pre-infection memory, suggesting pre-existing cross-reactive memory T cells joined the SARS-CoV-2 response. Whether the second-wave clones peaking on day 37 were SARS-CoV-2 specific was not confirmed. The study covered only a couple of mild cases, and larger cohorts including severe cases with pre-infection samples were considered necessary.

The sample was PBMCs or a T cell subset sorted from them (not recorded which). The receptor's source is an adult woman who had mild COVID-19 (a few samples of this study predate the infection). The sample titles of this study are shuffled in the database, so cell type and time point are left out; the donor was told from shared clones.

The CDR3 loop reads CSAIPGQGRKETQYF. The nucleotides read TGCAGCGCTATCCCGGGACAGGGGAGAAAAGAGACCCAGTACTTC. The rearrangement combines TRBV29-1 with TRBJ2-5; TRBD1 fits 10 bases in the junction. Reading the germline V gene gives CDR1 SQVTM and CDR2 ANQGSEA. Trimming takes 7 bases off V and 3 bases off J; junction bases not matched to a gene: 11. Including cysteine and phenylalanine, the CDR3 has 15 amino acids. Solely the CDR3 DNA is kept, with 45 bases framed from the first base. This CDR3, with the reference TRBV29-1 and TRBJ2-5 proteins standing in past its ends, gives the full variable domain SAVISQKPSRDICQRGTSLTIQCQVDSQVTMMFWYRQQPGQSLTLIATANQGSEATYESGFVIDKFPISRPNLTFSTLTVSNMSPEDSSIYLCSAIPGQGRKETQYFGPGTRLLVL.